Below are 12 T cell receptor beta chains sequenced from a single sample in a study of breast tumors, draining lymph nodes, adjacent tissues. Axillary draining lymph nodes of breast cancer patients supplied the node samples. TCRdb reprocessed the multiplex PCR reads via MiXCR and lists one record per CDR3 protein. This sample has fewer than 200,000 distinct CDR3 sequences, with around 33% found just once. The sequencing input was axillary lymph node tissue. These receptors were collected from a female donor with breast cancer. Some clones in this sample may be carry-over from other donors' samples.

This clonotype was detected many times. The chain couples TRBV10-2 to TRBJ2-5, with D perhaps being TRBD1 or TRBD2 (5 bases each). The germline V gene encodes CDR1 WSHSY and CDR2 SAAADI. This CDR3 has 15 amino acids. Trimming removed 5 bases at V and 5 bases at J, with 18 bases between. This chain's CDR3 is CASSYQGVASETQYF. The CDR3 DNA reads TGCGCCAGCAGTTACCAGGGAGTCGCGTCGGAGACCCAGTACTTC.

Comments on this clonotype: This could be a read error, since a much larger clone is one nucleotide away. The rearrangement links TRBV6-9 to TRBJ2-3; TRBD2 agrees at 8 bases. Germline V gene lookup returns CDR1 MNHGY and CDR2 SVAAGI. This CDR3 contains 14 residues. V gave up 6 bases and J gave up 4 bases; unmatched junction bases: 6. The CDR3 reads CASSVGGGPDTQYF. In DNA form, the CDR3 reads TGTGCCAGCAGCGTCGGGGGGGGCCCAGATACGCAGTATTTT.

Many counts were recorded for this clonotype. This chain joins TRBV4-1 and TRBJ1-6, with TRBD1 matching 7 bases. V dropped 6 bases and J dropped 4; count of bases not matched to a gene: 6. This CDR3 comprises 15 residues. Germline loops: CDR1 MGHRA, CDR2 YSYEKL. In nucleotides, the CDR3 is TGCGCCAGCAGGCCCGGGACAGCTTATAATTCACCCCTCCACTTT. Translated, it gives CASRPGTAYNSPLHF.

This clonotype was counted many times. CDR3 amino acids: CASSLGGGRRTGELFF. The CDR3 DNA reads TGTGCCAGCAGCCTGGGTGGGGGGCGCAGAACCGGGGAGCTGTTTTTT. The chain couples TRBV12-3 or TRBV12-4 to TRBJ2-2, with D tentatively TRBD1 or TRBD2 (6 bases each). The germline V and J ends were trimmed by 6 bases and 5 bases, with 19 bases remaining between them. CDR3 length equals 16 residues.

This clonotype was seen many times. V gene TRBV24-1 combines with J gene TRBJ1-2; TRBD1 matches at 8 bases. The J segment lost 6 bases and the V segment lost 0 bases, leaving 2 bases of the junction unmatched. Germline V lookup: CDR1 KGHDR, CDR2 SFDVKD. The CDR3 loop spans 14 amino acids. As DNA, the CDR3 is TGTGCCACCAGTGATTTGACCAGGGGGCATGGCTACACCTTC. Translated: CATSDLTRGHGYTF.

This clonotype showed up many times. The chain joins TRBV20-1 to TRBJ2-7; D possibly corresponds to TRBD2 (5 bases). Trimming left V 8 bases short and J 0 bases short, with 8 bases between. Germline loops: CDR1 DFQATT, CDR2 SNEGSKA (reference sequence). The CDR3 is made up of 11 amino acids. In nucleotides, the CDR3 is TGCAGTTCCGGGATCTCCTACGAGCAGTACTTC. Its protein is CSSGISYEQYF.

This clonotype was counted ten times or more. The gene calls are TRBV3-1 and TRBJ1-3; weak D call: TRBD1 (5 bases). This CDR3 comprises 13 residues. Germline V gene lookup returns CDR1 LGHDT and CDR2 YNNKEL (reference sequence). V lost 3 bases and J 2 bases, leaving 5 bases between the germline ends. CDR3 DNA sequence: TGTGCCAGCAGCCAGGGGCCTGGAAACACCATATATTTT. As protein: CASSQGPGNTIYF.

In this sample, this clonotype turned up many times. The chain has TRBV3-1 and TRBJ2-7; 8 bases align to TRBD1. V lost 4 bases and J lost 5; bases outside the gene matches: 7. This CDR3 is built from 14 residues. Germline loops: CDR1 LGHDT, CDR2 YNNKEL (reference sequence). The chain's CDR3 is CASSLRTGLNEQYF. The CDR3 nucleotides read TGTGCCAGCAGCCTTCGGACAGGGTTAAACGAGCAGTACTTC.

V usage is TRBV7-2 and J usage is TRBJ2-1, with TRBD2 identical over 9 bases. Unmatched junction bases numbered 9, after V lost 3 bases and J lost 6 bases. This CDR3 spans 16 amino acids. CDR1 is SGHTA and CDR2 is FQGNSA in the germline V gene. CDR3 amino acids: CASSLGPGLATNEQFF. CDR3 sequence (DNA): TGTGCCAGCAGCTTGGGGCCAGGACTAGCGACCAATGAGCAGTTCTTC.

This clonotype showed up many times. The gene calls are TRBV3-1 and TRBJ2-7, with D possibly TRBD1 on 5 matching bases. Germline lookup yields CDR1 LGHDT and CDR2 YNNKEL (reference sequence). Trimming shortened V by 5 bases and J by 7 bases, and 15 bases separated the two germline ends. The CDR3 contains 13 residues. CDR3 coding DNA: TGTGCCAGCAGCATCAGTAGGGGAAGGGAGCAGTACTTC. This codes for CASSISRGREQYF.

The sample holds many counts of this clonotype. The V call is TRBV7-9, the J call TRBJ2-7; unclear D gene. The CDR3 spans 15 residues. V was shortened by 4 bases and J by 1 base, with 14 bases between the two germline ends. Per germline, CDR1 SEHNR and CDR2 FQNEAQ (reference sequence). CDR3 sequence (DNA): TGTGCCAGCAGCTCTCCGTTGGCACTATCCTACGAGCAGTACTTC. Its protein is CASSSPLALSYEQYF. Full variable domain (remainder filled in from reference TRBV7-9 and TRBJ2-7): DTGVSQNPRHKITKRGQNVTFRCDPISEHNRLYWYRQTLGQGPEFLTYFQNEAQLEKSRLLSDRFSAERPKGSFSTLEIQRTEQGDSAMYLCASSSPLALSYEQYFGPGTRLTVT.

Turning to this clonotype: A much larger clone differs by one base, so this may be a read error. It is likely a read error, because the conserved phenylalanine at the end of the CDR3 is missing. The rearrangement joins TRBV6-2 or TRBV6-3 to TRBJ2-7; no clear D gene. V was cut by 7 bases and J by 0 bases, with 4 bases left in between. The CDR3 totals 11 residues. Germline CDR1 reads MNHEY; CDR2 reads SVGEGT. DNA of the CDR3: TGTGCCAGCACTAGCTCCTACGAGCAGTACTCC. Protein product: CASTSSYEQYS.